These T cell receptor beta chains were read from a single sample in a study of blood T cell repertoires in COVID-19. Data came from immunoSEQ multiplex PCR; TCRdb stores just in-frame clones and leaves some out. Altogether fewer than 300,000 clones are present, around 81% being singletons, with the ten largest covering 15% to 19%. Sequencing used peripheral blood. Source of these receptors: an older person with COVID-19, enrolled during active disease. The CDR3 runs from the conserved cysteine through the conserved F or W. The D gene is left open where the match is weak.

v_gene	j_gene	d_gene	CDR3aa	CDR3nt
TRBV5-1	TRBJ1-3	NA	CASSIRPRGIGNTIYF	TGCGCCAGCAGCATCCGTCCTCGAGGCATTGGAAACACCATATATTTT
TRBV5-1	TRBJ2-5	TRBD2	CASSPTSGVDGTQYF	TGCGCCAGCAGCCCTACTAGCGGGGTTGACGGGACCCAGTACTTC
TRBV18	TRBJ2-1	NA	CASSPRDEQFF	TGTGCCAGCTCACCACGAGATGAGCAGTTCTTC
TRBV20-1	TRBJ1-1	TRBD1	CSASPGTGFNSEAFF	TGCAGTGCGAGTCCCGGGACAGGGTTTAATTCTGAAGCTTTCTTT
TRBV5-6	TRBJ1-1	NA	CASSTPSPGYTEAFF	TGTGCCAGCAGCACTCCTAGTCCGGGGTACACTGAAGCTTTCTTT
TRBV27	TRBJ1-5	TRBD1	CASSLSRGTGNQPQHF	TGTGCCAGCAGTTTATCGCGAGGGACAGGCAATCAGCCCCAGCATTTT
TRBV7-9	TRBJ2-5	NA	CASSLDWTTQETQYF	TGTGCCAGCAGCTTAGACTGGACTACTCAAGAGACCCAGTACTTC
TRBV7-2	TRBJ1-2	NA	CASSLYGEGGYTF	TGTGCCAGCAGCTTATACGGGGAAGGTGGCTACACCTTC
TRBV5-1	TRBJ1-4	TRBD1	CASSTRTGATNEKLFF	TGCGCCAGCAGCACAAGGACAGGCGCAACTAATGAAAAACTGTTTTTT
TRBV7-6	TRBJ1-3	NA	CASSIDSSSGNTIYF	TGTGCCAGCAGCATAGACTCATCCTCTGGAAACACCATATATTTT
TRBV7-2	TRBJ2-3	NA	CASSLLPGSTDTQYF	TGTGCCAGCAGCTTACTGCCGGGGAGCACAGATACGCAGTATTTT
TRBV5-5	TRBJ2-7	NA	CASSYQDGTYEQYF	TGTGCCAGCAGTTACCAGGATGGAACCTACGAGCAGTACTTC
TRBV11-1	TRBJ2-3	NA	CASSLVGGRLTDTQYF	TGTGCCAGCAGCTTAGTAGGGGGACGTTTGACAGATACGCAGTATTTT
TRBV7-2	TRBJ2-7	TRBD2	CASSLAAGGSHEQYF	TGTGCCAGCAGCTTAGCGGCGGGGGGGTCCCACGAGCAGTACTTC
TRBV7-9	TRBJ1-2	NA	CASTLVRDFYGYTF	TGTGCCAGCACCCTCGTGAGGGACTTCTATGGCTACACCTTC
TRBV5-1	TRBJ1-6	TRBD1	CASSSNRDSNSPLHF	TGCGCCAGCAGCTCAAACCGGGACAGTAATTCACCCCTCCACTTT
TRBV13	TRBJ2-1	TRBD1	CASSPGTGATNEQFF	TGTGCCAGCAGCCCCGGGACAGGGGCGACCAATGAGCAGTTCTTC
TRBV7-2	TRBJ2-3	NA	CASRRYAVASDTQYF	TGTGCCAGCAGGCGATACGCCGTAGCTAGCGATACGCAGTATTTT
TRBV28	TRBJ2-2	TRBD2	CASSFGFGLAGYFAGELFF	TGTGCCAGCAGTTTTGGATTTGGACTAGCGGGGTATTTTGCCGGGGAGCTGTTTTTT
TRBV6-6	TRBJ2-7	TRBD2	CASSYSGLAGDYEQYF	TGTGCCAGCAGTTACTCGGGACTAGCGGGAGACTACGAGCAGTACTTC
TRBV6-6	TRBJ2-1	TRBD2	CASSYQREVSYNEQFF	TGTGCCAGCAGTTATCAGCGGGAGGTCTCCTACAATGAGCAGTTCTTC
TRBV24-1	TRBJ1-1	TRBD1	CATSQTGITEAFF	TGTGCCACCAGCCAGACAGGGATTACTGAAGCTTTCTTT
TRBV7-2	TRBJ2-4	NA	CASSSSGVAKNIQYF	TGTGCCAGCAGCTCGTCGGGGGTAGCCAAAAACATTCAGTACTTC